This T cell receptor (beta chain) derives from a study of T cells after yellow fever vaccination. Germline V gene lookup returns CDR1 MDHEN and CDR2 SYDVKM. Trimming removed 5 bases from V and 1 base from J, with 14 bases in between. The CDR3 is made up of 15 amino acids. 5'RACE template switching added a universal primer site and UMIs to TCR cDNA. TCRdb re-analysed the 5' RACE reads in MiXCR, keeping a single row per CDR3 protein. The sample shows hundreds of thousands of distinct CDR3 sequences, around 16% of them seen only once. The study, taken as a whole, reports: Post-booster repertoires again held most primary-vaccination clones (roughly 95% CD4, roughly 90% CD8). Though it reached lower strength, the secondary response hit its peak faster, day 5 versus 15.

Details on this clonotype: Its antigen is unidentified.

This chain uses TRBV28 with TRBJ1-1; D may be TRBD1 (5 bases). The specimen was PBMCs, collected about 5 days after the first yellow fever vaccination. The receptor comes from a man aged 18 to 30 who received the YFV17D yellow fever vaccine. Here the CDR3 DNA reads TGTGCCAGCAGTGTAATACCGGGGACGAACACTGAAGCTTTCTTT. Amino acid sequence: CASSVIPGTNTEAFF.